This T cell receptor (beta chain) was profiled in a study of CD8 T cells in Susac syndrome. Study information: Patients with Susac syndrome had blood drawn and were at that point therapy-naive, on corticosteroids, or on intravenous immunoglobulin alone.

Reverse transcription of about 0.5 to 1 ug RNA used random hexamers. TCRdb itself ran the immunoSEQ multiplex PCR reads through MiXCR, one entry per CDR3 protein. Of tens of thousands of distinct CDR3 sequences listed, 85% to 95% are singletons. Negative isolation yielded CD4+ and CD8+ T cells, and FACS enriched TEMRA cells. The sequenced material came from CD4+ T cells from PBMCs. The TCR comes from a human donor with Susac syndrome.

In nucleotides, the CDR3 is TGCGCCAGTAGATGGACATCGAACACCGGGGAGCTGTTTTTT. Translated, it gives CASRWTSNTGELFF. The chain uses TRBV4-3 and TRBJ2-2; possibly TRBD1 for D (5 bases). This CDR3 is 14 amino acids long. Germline loops: CDR1 LGHNA, CDR2 YSLEER. Trimming stripped 9 bases from V and 0 bases from J, with 11 bases between.